The 8 T cell receptor beta chains presented below share a single source sample, sequenced in a study of blood T cell repertoires in COVID-19. TCRdb's copy holds only in-frame clones and misses some; the assay was immunoSEQ multiplex PCR. The sample lists some 130,000 clones, 80% to 90% occurring once. Sequencing input: peripheral blood. These receptors came from a man aged 60-69 years with active or convalescent COVID-19.

J is TRBJ2-3 and V is TRBV28, with D tentatively TRBD2 (6 bases). V was cut by 9 bases and J by 6 bases, with 16 bases left in between. The CDR3 is made up of 13 amino acids. CDR1 and CDR2 (germline): MDHEN, SYDVKM. Here the CDR3 reads CASRDLGSDTQYF. In DNA, the CDR3 is TGTGCCAGTCGTGATCTCGGGAGTGATACGCAGTATTTT.

The rearrangement links TRBV3-1 (or the pseudogene TRBV3-2) to TRBJ1-1, with TRBD1 matching over 9 bases. The CDR3 extends over 14 amino acids. The germline CDR1 and CDR2 sequences are LGHDT and YNNKEL (reference sequence). V lost 4 bases and J lost 4; bases outside the gene matches: 4. This chain's CDR3 is CASSRMTGGTEAFF. CDR3 bases: TGTGCCAGCAGCCGAATGACAGGGGGCACTGAAGCTTTCTTT.

The V gene is TRBV6-5, the J gene TRBJ1-2, with D uncertain. The V gene's germline CDR1 is MNHEY and CDR2 SVGAGI. Trimming took off 2 bases at V and 5 bases at J, with 18 bases between the two ends. This CDR3 has 16 amino acids. The CDR3 DNA reads TGTGCCAGCAGTTACCTACCCTCCGACGGGGAATATGGCTACACCTTC. Its protein is CASSYLPSDGEYGYTF.

This clone was observed once. The J gene is TRBJ2-5, the V gene TRBV2; D is perhaps TRBD2 (5 bases). Trimming pared 10 bases from V and 5 bases from J, leaving 14 bases between. Germline V gives CDR1 SNHLY, CDR2 FYNNEI. CDR3 length: 12 amino acids. CDR3 in amino acids: CATTRAYETQYF. The CDR3 DNA is TGTGCCACCACGAGGGCCTATGAGACCCAGTACTTC. The complete variable domain, with remaining parts taken from reference TRBV2 and TRBJ2-5, reads EPEVTQTPSHQVTQMGQEVILRCVPISNHLYFYWYRQILGQKVEFLVSFYNNEISEKSEIFDDQFSVERPDGSNFTLKIRSTKLEDSAMYFCATTRAYETQYFGPGTRLLVL.

The gene calls are TRBV5-4 and TRBJ2-6; 9 bases map to TRBD1. With V trimmed by 1 base and J by 1 base, 6 bases remained unmatched. This CDR3 has 18 amino acids. The V gene's germline CDR1 is SGHNT and CDR2 YYREEE (reference sequence). Here the CDR3 DNA reads TGTGCCAGCAGCTTGCCCGGGACAGGGTTTTCTGGGGCCAACGTCCTGACTTTC. This codes for CASSLPGTGFSGANVLTF.

J is TRBJ1-5 and V is TRBV19; D is possibly TRBD1 (5 bases). V was trimmed by 6 bases and J by 3 bases, leaving 12 bases between them. CDR3 size: 14 residues. Germline V gene lookup returns CDR1 LNHDA and CDR2 SQIVND (reference sequence). CDR3 in amino acids: CASRGGAINQPQHF. CDR3 in DNA: TGTGCCAGTAGGGGAGGGGCCATCAATCAGCCCCAGCATTTT.

The chain joins TRBV18 to TRBJ2-5; TRBD1 agrees at 7 bases. The CDR3 has 13 residues. Germline CDR1 reads KGHSH; CDR2 reads LQKENI. The J segment lost 3 bases and the V segment lost 4 bases, leaving 2 bases of the junction unmatched. In DNA, the CDR3 is TGTGCCAGCTCACGAGGACAGGAAGAGACCCAGTACTTC. Translation gives CASSRGQEETQYF.

CDR3 coding DNA: TGTGCCAGCAGCTTAGATCTTAGCTATGGCTACACCTTC. Protein product: CASSLDLSYGYTF. This rearrangement joins TRBV7-2 to TRBJ1-2; no clear D gene. Per germline, CDR1 SGHTA and CDR2 FQGNSA. The CDR3 consists of 13 residues. V lost 1 base and J 4 bases, leaving 7 bases between the germline ends.